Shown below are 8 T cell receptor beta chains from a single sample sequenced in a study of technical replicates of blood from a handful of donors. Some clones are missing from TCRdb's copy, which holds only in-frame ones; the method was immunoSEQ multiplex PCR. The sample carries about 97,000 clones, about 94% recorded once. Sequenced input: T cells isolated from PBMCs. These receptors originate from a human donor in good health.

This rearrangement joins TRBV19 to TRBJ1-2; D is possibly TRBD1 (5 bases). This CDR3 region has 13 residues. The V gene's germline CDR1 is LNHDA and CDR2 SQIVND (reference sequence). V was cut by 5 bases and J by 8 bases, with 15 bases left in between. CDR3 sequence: CASSPPQGRGYTF. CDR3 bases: TGTGCCAGTAGTCCCCCGCAGGGCCGCGGCTACACCTTC.

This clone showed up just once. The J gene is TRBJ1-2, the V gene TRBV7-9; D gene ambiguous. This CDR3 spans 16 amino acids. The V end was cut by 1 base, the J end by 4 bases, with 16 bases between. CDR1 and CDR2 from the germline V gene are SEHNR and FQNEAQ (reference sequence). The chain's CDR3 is CASSLEAPTTRYGYTF. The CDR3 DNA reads TGTGCCAGCAGCTTAGAGGCCCCTACTACTCGCTATGGCTACACCTTC.

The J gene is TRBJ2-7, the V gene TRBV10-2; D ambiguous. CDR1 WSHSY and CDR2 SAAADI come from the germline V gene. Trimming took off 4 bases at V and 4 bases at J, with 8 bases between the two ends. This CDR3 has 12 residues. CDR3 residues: CASSGDWYEQYF. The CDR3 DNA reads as TGCGCCAGCAGTGGAGACTGGTACGAGCAGTACTTC.

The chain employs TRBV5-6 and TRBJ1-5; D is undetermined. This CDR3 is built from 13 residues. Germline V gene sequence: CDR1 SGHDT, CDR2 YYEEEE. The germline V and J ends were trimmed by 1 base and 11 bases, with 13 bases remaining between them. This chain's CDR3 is CASSLWVGSAQHF. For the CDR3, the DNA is TGTGCCAGCAGCTTGTGGGTCGGGTCAGCCCAGCATTTT.

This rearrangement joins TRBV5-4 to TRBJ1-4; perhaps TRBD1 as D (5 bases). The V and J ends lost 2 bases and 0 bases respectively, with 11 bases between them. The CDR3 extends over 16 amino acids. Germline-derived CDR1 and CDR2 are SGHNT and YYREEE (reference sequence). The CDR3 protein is CASSFDQGATNEKLFF. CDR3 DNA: TGTGCCAGCAGCTTCGATCAGGGTGCAACTAATGAAAAACTGTTTTTT.

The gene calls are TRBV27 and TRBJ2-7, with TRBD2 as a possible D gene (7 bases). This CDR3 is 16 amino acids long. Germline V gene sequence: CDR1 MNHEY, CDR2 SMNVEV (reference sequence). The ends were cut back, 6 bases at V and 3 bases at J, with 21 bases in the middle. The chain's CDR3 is CASRGLGEGVNYEQYF. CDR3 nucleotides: TGTGCCAGCAGAGGTCTGGGGGAGGGGGTTAACTACGAGCAGTACTTC.

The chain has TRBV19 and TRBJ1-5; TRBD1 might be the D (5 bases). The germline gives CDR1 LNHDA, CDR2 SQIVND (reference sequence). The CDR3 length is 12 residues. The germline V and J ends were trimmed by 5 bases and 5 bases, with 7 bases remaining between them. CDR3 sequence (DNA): TGTGCCAGTAGTCTGACAGATCAGCCCCAGCATTTT. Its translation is CASSLTDQPQHF.

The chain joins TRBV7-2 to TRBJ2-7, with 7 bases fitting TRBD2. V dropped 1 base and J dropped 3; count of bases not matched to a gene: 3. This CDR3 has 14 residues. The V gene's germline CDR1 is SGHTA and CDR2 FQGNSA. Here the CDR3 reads CASSLEWDYYEQYF. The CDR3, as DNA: TGTGCCAGCAGCTTAGAGTGGGACTACTACGAGCAGTACTTC.